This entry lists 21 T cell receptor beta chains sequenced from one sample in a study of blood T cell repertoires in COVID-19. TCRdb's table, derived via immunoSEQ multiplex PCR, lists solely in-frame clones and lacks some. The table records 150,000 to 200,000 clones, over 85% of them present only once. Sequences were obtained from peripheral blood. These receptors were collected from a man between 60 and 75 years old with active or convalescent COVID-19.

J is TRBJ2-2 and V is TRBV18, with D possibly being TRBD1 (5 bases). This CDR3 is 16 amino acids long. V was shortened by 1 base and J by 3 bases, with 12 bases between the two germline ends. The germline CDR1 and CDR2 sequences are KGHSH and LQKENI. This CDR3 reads CASSPRSGLDTGELFF. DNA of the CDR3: TGTGCCAGCTCACCACGGTCAGGGCTGGACACCGGGGAGCTGTTTTTT. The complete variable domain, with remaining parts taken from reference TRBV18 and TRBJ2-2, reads NAGVMQNPRHLVRRRGQEARLRCSPMKGHSHVYWYRQLPEEGLKFMVYLQKENIIDESGMPKERFSAEFPKEGPSILRIQQVVRGDSAAYFCASSPRSGLDTGELFFGEGSRLTVL.

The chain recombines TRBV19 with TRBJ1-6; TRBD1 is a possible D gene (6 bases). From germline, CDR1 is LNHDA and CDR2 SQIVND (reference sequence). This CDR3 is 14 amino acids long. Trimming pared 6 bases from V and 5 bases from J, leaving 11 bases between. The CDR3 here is CASRGTFDNSPLHF. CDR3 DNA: TGTGCCAGTAGAGGGACATTTGATAATTCACCCCTCCACTTT.

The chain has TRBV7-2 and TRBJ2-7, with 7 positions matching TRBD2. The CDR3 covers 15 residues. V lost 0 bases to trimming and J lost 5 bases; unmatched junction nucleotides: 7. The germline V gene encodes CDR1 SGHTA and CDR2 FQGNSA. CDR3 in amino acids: CASSLARSGNHEQYF. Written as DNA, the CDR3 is TGTGCCAGCAGCTTAGCCAGGAGCGGGAACCACGAGCAGTACTTC.

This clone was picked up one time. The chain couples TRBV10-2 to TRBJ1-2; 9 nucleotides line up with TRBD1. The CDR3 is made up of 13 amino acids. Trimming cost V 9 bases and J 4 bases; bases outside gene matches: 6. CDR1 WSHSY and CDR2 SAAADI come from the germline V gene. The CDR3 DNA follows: TGCGCCAGACCTCCGACAGGGGGCTATGGCTACACCTTC. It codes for CARPPTGGYGYTF.

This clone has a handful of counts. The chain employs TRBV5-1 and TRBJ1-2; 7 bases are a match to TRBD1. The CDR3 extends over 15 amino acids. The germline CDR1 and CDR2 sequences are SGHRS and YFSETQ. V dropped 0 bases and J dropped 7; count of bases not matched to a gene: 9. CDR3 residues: CASSLATRGVGGYTF. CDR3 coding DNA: TGCGCCAGCAGCTTGGCTACCAGGGGGGTTGGTGGCTACACCTTC.

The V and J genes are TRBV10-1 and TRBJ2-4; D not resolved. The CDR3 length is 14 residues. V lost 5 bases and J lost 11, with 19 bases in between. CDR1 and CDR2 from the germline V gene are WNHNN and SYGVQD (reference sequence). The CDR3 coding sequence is TGCGCCAGCAGTTATAATAAATACTCGGGTGTTCAGTACTTC. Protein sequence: CASSYNKYSGVQYF.

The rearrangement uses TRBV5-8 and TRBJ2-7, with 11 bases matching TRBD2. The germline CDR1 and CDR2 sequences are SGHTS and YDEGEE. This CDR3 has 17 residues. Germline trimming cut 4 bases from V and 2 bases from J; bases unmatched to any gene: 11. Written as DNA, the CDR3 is TGTGCCAGCAGCCCCCAGACGGGACTAGCGGAGACCTACGAGCAGTACTTC. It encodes CASSPQTGLAETYEQYF.

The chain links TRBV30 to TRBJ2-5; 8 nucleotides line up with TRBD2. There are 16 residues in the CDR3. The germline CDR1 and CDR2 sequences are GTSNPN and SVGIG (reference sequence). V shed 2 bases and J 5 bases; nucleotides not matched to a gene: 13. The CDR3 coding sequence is TGTGCCTGGAGTATTGCTACTAGCGGAGGGGGGGAGACCCAGTACTTC. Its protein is CAWSIATSGGGETQYF.

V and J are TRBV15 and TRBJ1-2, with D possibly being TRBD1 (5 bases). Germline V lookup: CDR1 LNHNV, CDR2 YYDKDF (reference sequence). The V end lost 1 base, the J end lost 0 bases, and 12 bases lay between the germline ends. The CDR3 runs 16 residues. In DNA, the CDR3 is TGTGCCACCAGCAGAGGGCGGGGGATTACTAACTATGGCTACACCTTC. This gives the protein CATSRGRGITNYGYTF.

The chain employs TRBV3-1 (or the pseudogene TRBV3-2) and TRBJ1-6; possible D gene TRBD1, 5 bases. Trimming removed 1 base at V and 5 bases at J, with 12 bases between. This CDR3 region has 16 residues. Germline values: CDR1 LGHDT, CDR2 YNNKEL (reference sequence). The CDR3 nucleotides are TGTGCCAGCAGCCAAGGCAGGGCTATCAATAATTCACCCCTCCACTTT. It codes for CASSQGRAINNSPLHF.

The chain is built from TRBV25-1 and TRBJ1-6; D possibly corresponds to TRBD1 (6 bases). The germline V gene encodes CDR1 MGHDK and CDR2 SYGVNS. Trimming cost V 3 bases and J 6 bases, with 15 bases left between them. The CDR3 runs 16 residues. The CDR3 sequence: CASSDPRGALNSPLHF. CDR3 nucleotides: TGTGCCAGCAGTGACCCCCGGGGGGCCCTTAATTCACCCCTCCACTTT. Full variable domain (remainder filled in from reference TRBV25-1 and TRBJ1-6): EADIYQTPRYLVIGTGKKITLECSQTMGHDKMYWYQQDPGMELHLIHYSYGVNSTEKGDLSSESTVSRIRTEHFPLTLESARPSHTSQYLCASSDPRGALNSPLHFGNGTRLTVT.

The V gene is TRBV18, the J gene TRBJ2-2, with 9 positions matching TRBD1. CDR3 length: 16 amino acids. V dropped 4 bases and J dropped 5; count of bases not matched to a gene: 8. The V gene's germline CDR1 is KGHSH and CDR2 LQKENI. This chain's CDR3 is CASSRSTGGETGELFF. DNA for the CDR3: TGTGCCAGCTCACGCTCGACAGGGGGTGAGACCGGGGAGCTGTTTTTT. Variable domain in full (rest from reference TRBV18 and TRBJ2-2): NAGVMQNPRHLVRRRGQEARLRCSPMKGHSHVYWYRQLPEEGLKFMVYLQKENIIDESGMPKERFSAEFPKEGPSILRIQQVVRGDSAAYFCASSRSTGGETGELFFGEGSRLTVL.

CDR3 nucleotide sequence: TGCGCCAGCAGCCAAAGCTCCCCAGGGTCTAACTATGGCTACACCTTC. Translation gives CASSQSSPGSNYGYTF. This rearrangement joins TRBV4-1 to TRBJ1-2, with D possibly TRBD1 on 5 matching bases. Trimming removed 2 bases at V and 0 bases at J, with 13 bases between. Germline lookup yields CDR1 MGHRA and CDR2 YSYEKL. The CDR3 length is 16 residues.

The CDR3 protein is CASSESLAGSYEQYF. In DNA, the CDR3 is TGTGCCAGCAGTGAATCTCTAGCGGGGTCCTACGAGCAGTACTTC. The V call is TRBV25-1, the J call TRBJ2-7, with 9 positions matching TRBD2. V lost 1 base and J lost 1; bases outside the gene matches: 2. This CDR3 contains 15 residues. CDR1 MGHDK and CDR2 SYGVNS come from the germline V gene.

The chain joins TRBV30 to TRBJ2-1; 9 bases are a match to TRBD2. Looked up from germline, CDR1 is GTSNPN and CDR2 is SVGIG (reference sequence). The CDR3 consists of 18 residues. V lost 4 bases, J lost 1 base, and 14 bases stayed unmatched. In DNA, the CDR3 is TGTGCCTGGACACGAGACCCTCATAGCGGGAGATCCTACAATGAGCAGTTCTTC. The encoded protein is CAWTRDPHSGRSYNEQFF. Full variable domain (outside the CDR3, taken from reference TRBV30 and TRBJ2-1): SQTIHQWPATLVQPVGSPLSLECTVEGTSNPNLYWYRQAAGRGLQLLFYSVGIGQISSEVPQNLSASRPQDRQFILSSKKLLLSDSGFYLCAWTRDPHSGRSYNEQFFGPGTRLTVL.

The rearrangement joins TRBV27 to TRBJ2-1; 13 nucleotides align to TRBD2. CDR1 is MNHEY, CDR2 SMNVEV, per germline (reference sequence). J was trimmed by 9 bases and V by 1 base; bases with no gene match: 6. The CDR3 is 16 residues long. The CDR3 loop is CASSLLLAGGPIEQFF. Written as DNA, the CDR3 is TGTGCCAGCAGTTTATTACTAGCGGGGGGGCCTATTGAGCAGTTCTTC.

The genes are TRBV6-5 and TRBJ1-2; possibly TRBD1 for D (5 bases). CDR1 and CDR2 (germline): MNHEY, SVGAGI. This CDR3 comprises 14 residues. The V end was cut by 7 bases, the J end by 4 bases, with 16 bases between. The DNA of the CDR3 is TGTGCCAGCATACCAGACAGTTGGCGCTATGGCTACACCTTC. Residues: CASIPDSWRYGYTF.

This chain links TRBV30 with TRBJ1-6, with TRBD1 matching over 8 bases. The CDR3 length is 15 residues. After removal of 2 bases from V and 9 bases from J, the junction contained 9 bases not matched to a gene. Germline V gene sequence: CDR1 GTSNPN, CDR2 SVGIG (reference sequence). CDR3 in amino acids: CAWSRGQDGISPLHF. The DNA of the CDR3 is TGTGCCTGGAGTCGGGGACAGGACGGGATTTCACCCCTCCACTTT.

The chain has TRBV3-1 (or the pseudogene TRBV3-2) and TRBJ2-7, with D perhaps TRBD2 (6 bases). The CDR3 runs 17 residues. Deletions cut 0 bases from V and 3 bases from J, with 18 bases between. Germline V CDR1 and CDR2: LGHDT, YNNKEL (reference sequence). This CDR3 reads CASSQDRGTTGYYEQYF. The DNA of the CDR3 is TGTGCCAGCAGCCAAGATCGGGGGACGACGGGATACTACGAGCAGTACTTC.

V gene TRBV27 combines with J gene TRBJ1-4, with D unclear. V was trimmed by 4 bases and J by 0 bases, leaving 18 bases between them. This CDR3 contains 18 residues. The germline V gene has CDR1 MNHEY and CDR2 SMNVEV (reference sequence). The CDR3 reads CASSSYPPRGATNEKLFF. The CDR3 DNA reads TGTGCCAGCAGTTCATATCCCCCTCGGGGAGCAACTAATGAAAAACTGTTTTTT.

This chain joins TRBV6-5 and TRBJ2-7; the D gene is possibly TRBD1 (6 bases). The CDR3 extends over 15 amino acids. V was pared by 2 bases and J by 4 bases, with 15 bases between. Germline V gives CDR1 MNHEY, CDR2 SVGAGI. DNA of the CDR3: TGTGCCAGCAGTTACGCCAGGGACACCTTTTACGAGCAGTACTTC. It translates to CASSYARDTFYEQYF.